Given below is one T cell receptor beta chain in context. Both 60 Vbeta primers and 13 Jbeta primers went into the PCR. This table comes from immunoSEQ multiplex PCR, and its TCRdb copy is limited to in-frame clones, with some not included. The sample carries 160,000 or so clones, around three quarters recorded once. The sample is drawn from a study of cytomegalovirus exposure and HLA in healthy donors. For the study at large: Approximately 190 million T cells yielded more than 90 million unique TCR beta sequences, as an earlier analysis found.

The source is a man in his forties or fifties in good health and CMV-seronegative. Sequences were obtained from PBMCs.

DNA for the CDR3: TGCAGCGTTGAAGAGACTAGGGCCACAGATACGCAGTATTTT. Amino acid sequence: CSVEETRATDTQYF. The genes are TRBV29-1 and TRBJ2-3, with D possibly being TRBD2 (6 bases). Germline CDR1 is SQVTM and CDR2 is ANQGSEA. The germline V and J ends were trimmed by 0 bases and 2 bases, with 9 bases remaining between them. This CDR3 has 14 amino acids.